The sequence of this TCR beta chain was determined in a study of blood T cell repertoires in COVID-19. Germline trimming cut 4 bases from V and 5 bases from J; bases unmatched to any gene: 9. CDR3 size: 15 residues. Per the germline V gene, CDR1 is LNHDA and CDR2 is SQIVND (reference sequence). Libraries were prepared by immunoSEQ multiplex PCR; TCRdb keeps only in-frame clonotypes and omits some of them. The sample contains about 170,000 clones, under 85% of which appear only once. This clone occurred a few times. The chain links TRBV19 to TRBJ1-2; 8 nucleotides align to TRBD1. The TCR comes from a man between 45 and 60 years old who had recovered from COVID-19. Sequencing was done on a sample of PBMCs or T cells enriched from blood (not recorded which). Here the CDR3 reads CASSSQGAQGYGYTF. Written as DNA, the CDR3 is TGTGCCAGTAGTAGCCAGGGGGCCCAAGGGTATGGCTACACCTTC.